The subject of this entry is one T cell receptor (beta chain). The antigen it binds to is not known. No per-base quality is available; no much larger clone lies one base away. This record belongs to a study of T cell changes during pregnancy in multiple sclerosis (dated by TCRdb to 2018 to 2020). Regarding the complete study: The study looked at changes in the T cell repertoire across pregnancy in women with multiple sclerosis.

From its cysteine to its phenylalanine, the CDR3 spans 16 amino acids. Only CDR3 DNA is held: 48 bases, read in frame from base 1. The germline V gene provides CDR1 MGHDK and CDR2 SYGVNS. V is reduced by 3 bases and J by 10 bases, leaving a spacing of 22 bases between them. Library preparation was by the immunoSEQ multiplex PCR assay. TCRdb limited this immuneACCESS table to in-frame rearrangements with V and J called. A share of clones is missing; checked studies link under half to unresolved V genes, and the rest is unexplained. The sample includes approximately 34,000 clones, with roughly 91% observed a single time. 0.41% of the sample is taken by the ten largest.

The sequence derives from a female donor with multiple sclerosis, enrolled in a pregnancy study. The receptor chain draws on TRBV25-1 and TRBJ2-1; perhaps TRBD2 is the D gene, with 6 bases matching. The material sequenced was CD4+ T cells from peripheral blood mononuclear cells, taken in the second trimester of pregnancy. The nucleotide sequence is given as TGTGCCAGCAGTGATTCTAATAGCGGACACGTACGGGAGCAGTTCTTC. Translated, it gives CASSDSNSGHVREQFF.